This T cell receptor (beta chain) was documented in a study of regulatory T cells in long-lasting Graves disease. The sample's time point: newly diagnosed GD, antithyroid drugs for less than 3 months. From PBMCs, RNA was extracted and then used to make the TCR library. A roughly 10-milliliter sample of peripheral blood was drawn into EDTA tubes. For TCR beta, libraries came from iRepertoire HTBI primers and Arm-PCR of CDR3 regions. TCRdb reanalysed the multiplex PCR reads using MiXCR and keeps one entry per CDR3 protein. The table records about half a million distinct CDR3 sequences, around 12% of them present only once. Trimming shortened V by 0 bases and J by 4 bases, and 17 bases separated the two germline ends. Germline-derived CDR1 and CDR2 are SEHNR and FQNEAQ (reference sequence). CDR3 length equals 17 residues. This clonotype was recorded at least ten times. These records were also assigned to another study, of T cells in Graves' hyperthyroidism and ophthalmopathy. That report notes: Exclusion of patients followed from uncontrolled infection, other autoimmune disease, pregnancy or lactation.

This TCR came from a woman in her twenties or thirties with Graves disease. The V call is TRBV7-9, the J call TRBJ2-3; a weak D match, TRBD2 (7 bases). The sequences come from peripheral blood mononuclear cells (PBMCs), collected at new diagnosis, from a patient treated with antithyroid drugs. The CDR3 DNA reads as TGTGCCAGCAGCTTAGCGGGGGGGGCAGATAGCGCAGATACGCAGTATTTT. Translating gives CASSLAGGADSADTQYF.